This record covers a single T cell receptor beta chain. What it binds is not known. The data belong to a study of shared clonotypes between healthy human individuals. Findings of the study overall: Estimated richness values were generally larger in naive subsets than in memory subsets.

V was pared by 5 bases and J by 4 bases, with 6 bases of the junction left unmatched. Germline V lookup: CDR1 SGHTA, CDR2 FQGTGA. The CDR3 extends over 16 amino acids. Only Caucasian adults living in Nashville, Tennessee made up the donor group. The test was conducted at deep level. Methods used by the authors: There were no quality scores in the junction-only immunoSEQ sequences, so filtering differed. The table came from immunoSEQ multiplex PCR; TCRdb's copy has only in-frame clones and leaves some out. V, J and clone size were drawn from that table, and D and trimming were deduced from the DNA. The table lists approximately 2.1 million clones, approximately 93% of them singletons, with 0.39% in the top ten.

This TCR derives from a man between 18 and 29 years old in good health. Some clones in this sample may be carry-over from other donors' samples. This chain uses TRBV7-3 with TRBJ2-1; 12 bases are a match to TRBD2. Sequencing was carried out using naive CD4+ T cells from PBMCs. Subset here: CD45RA+ positively selected. In DNA, the CDR3 is TGTGCCAGCAGCCCCAGTGGGACTAGCGGGTACAATGAGCAGTTCTTC. It encodes CASSPSGTSGYNEQFF.